The source of this TCR beta chain is a study of Ad26.COV2.S vaccination and SARS-CoV-2 variants. With 5 bases clipped from V and 4 bases from J, the junction kept 5 bases outside the gene matches. Germline V gene lookup returns CDR1 PRHDT and CDR2 FYEKMQ (reference sequence). CDR3 size: 15 residues. Concerning this clone: Its antigen is not identified.

Treatment in this sample: roughly 20 received Ad26.COV2.S at low or high dose, single or two shots; several received placebo; per-sample allocation not given. Specimens were obtained on day 63 following the first vaccine or placebo injection. The individual, an adult aged 18-55 years, was a donor in Boston. General study findings and limits: Whether participants received vaccine or placebo, their non-spike TCR breadth was similar. There was a possibility that the TCR breadth and depth analyses underestimated total T cell responses. In vaccinated individuals, spike-specific CD8+ and CD4+ T cell responses reportedly displayed substantial breadth.

Produced via immunoSEQ multiplex PCR; TCRdb's table is partial and in-frame only. The sample lists about 260,000 clones; roughly nine tenths were seen once. The chain employs TRBV13 and TRBJ2-6; 7 bases map to TRBD1. This TCR derives from a person between 18 and 60 years old who received the Ad26.COV2.S COVID-19 vaccine or a placebo. Sequenced here: peripheral blood, sampled in a trial of Ad26.COV2.S vaccine versus placebo. DNA of the CDR3: TGTGCCAGCAGCAACACAGGGGTGGGGGCCAACGTCCTGACTTTC. It codes for CASSNTGVGANVLTF.